This T cell receptor (beta chain) stems from a study of a mutant IDH1 vaccine in newly diagnosed glioma. The wider study: Males made up roughly 60% and females roughly 38% of treated patients, whose mean age was approximately 41 years. V12 came at week 35, V13 at week 47.

The repertoire was sequenced with immunoSEQ multiplex PCR; TCRdb's copy has only in-frame clones and lacks some. This sample has approximately 80,000 clones, with roughly four fifths found just once. Note on this clone: What it binds is unknown.

The time point was: week 47, end of study. Doses consisted of 300 ug of mutant IDH1 20-mer peptide each, paired with topical imiquimod. This clonotype was obtained from a middle-aged man with glioma. This material consisted of PBMCs, taken from a glioma patient whose treatment included an IDH1 peptide vaccine.

The CDR3 coding sequence is TGCGCCAGCAGCCAAGATACCACAGGGGGCTCGGTGGATGGCTACACCTTC. This translates into CASSQDTTGGSVDGYTF. The V call is TRBV4-3, the J call TRBJ1-2; TRBD1 matches 9 bases. The CDR3 length is 17 residues. Trimming removed 0 bases from V and 6 bases from J; junction bases left unmatched: 11. CDR1 is LGHNA and CDR2 is YSLEER in the germline V gene.